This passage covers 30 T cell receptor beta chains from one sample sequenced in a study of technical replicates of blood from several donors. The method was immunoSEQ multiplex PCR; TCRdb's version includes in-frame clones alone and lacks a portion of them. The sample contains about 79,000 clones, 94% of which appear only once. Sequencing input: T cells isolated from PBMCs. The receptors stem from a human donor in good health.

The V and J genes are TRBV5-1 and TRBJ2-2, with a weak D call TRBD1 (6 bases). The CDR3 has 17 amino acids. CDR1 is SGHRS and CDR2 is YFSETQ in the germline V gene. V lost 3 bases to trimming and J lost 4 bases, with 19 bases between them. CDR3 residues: CASSSSPQGSSTGELFF. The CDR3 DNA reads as TGCGCCAGCAGCTCGTCCCCACAGGGTTCGTCCACCGGGGAGCTGTTTTTT. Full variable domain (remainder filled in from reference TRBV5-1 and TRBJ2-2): KAGVTQTPRYLIKTRGQQVTLSCSPISGHRSVSWYQQTPGQGLQFLFEYFSETQRNKGNFPGRFSGRQFSNSRSEMNVSTLELGDSALYLCASSSSPQGSSTGELFFGEGSRLTVL.

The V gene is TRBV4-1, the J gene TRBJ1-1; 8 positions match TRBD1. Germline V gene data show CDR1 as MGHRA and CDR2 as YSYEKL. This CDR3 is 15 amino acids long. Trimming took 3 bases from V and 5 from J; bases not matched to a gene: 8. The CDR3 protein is CASSHMGQEKTEAFF. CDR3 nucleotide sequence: TGCGCCAGCAGCCATATGGGACAGGAGAAGACTGAAGCTTTCTTT.

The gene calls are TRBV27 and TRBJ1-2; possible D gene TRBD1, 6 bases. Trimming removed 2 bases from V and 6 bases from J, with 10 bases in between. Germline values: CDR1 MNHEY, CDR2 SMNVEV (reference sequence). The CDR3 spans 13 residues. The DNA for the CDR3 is TGTGCCAGCAGTTTAGGTCAGGGGCATGGCTACACCTTC. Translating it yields CASSLGQGHGYTF.

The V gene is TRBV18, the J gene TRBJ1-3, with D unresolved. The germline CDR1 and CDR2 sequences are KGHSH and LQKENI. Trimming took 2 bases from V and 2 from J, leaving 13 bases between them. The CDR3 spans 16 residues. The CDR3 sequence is CASSPTPGGTGNTIYF. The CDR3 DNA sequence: TGTGCCAGCTCACCAACCCCGGGTGGTACTGGAAACACCATATATTTT.

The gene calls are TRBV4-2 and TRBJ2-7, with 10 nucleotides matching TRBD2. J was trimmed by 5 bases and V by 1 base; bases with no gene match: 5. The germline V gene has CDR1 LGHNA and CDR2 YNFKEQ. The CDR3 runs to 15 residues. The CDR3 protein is CASSQVPSGSNEQYF. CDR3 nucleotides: TGTGCCAGCAGCCAAGTCCCTAGCGGGAGTAACGAGCAGTACTTC.

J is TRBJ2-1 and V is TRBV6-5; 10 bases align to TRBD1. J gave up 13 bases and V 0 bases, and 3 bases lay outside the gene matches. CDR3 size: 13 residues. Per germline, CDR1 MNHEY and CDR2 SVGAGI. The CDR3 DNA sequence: TGTGCCAGCAGTTACTCGGGACAGGGGAGCCAGTTCTTC. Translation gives CASSYSGQGSQFF.

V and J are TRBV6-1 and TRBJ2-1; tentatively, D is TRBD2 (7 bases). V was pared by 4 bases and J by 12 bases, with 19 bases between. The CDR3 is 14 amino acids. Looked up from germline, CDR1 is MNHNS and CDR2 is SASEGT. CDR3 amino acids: CASSAILQGGWQFF. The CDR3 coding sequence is TGTGCCAGCAGTGCGATATTACAGGGAGGGTGGCAGTTCTTC.

Written as DNA, the CDR3 is TGTGCCAGCAGCCTCCCGACAGGGCTCGGTGAAAAACTGTTTTTT. Translation gives CASSLPTGLGEKLFF. The chain uses TRBV7-9 and TRBJ1-4, with 7 bases aligning to TRBD1. The CDR3 sequence is 15 residues long. V shed 5 bases, J shed 7 bases, and the junction held 10 bases outside the gene matches. Germline V gene lookup returns CDR1 SEHNR and CDR2 FQNEAQ (reference sequence). Supplemented by reference TRBV7-9 and TRBJ1-4, the full variable domain reads DTGVSQNPRHKITKRGQNVTFRCDPISEHNRLYWYRQTLGQGPEFLTYFQNEAQLEKSRLLSDRFSAERPKGSFSTLEIQRTEQGDSAMYLCASSLPTGLGEKLFFGSGTQLSVL.

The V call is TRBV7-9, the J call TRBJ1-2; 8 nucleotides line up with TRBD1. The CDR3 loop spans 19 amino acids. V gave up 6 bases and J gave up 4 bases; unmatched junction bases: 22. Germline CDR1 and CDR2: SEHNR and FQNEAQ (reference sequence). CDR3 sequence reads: CASSATASRGLLYGYGYTF. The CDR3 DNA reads TGTGCCAGCAGTGCCACAGCTTCCAGGGGGCTACTTTACGGCTATGGCTACACCTTC.

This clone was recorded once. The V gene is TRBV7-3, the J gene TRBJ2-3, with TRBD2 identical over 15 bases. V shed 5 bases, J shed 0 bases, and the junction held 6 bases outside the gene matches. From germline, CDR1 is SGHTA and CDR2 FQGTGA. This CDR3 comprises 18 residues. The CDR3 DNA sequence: TGTGCCAGCAGCCTCGGACTAGCGGGGGGGGTGAGCACAGATACGCAGTATTTT. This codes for CASSLGLAGGVSTDTQYF. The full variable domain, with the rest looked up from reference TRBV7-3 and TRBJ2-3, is GAGVSQTPSNKVTEKGKYVELRCDPISGHTALYWYRQSLGQGPEFLIYFQGTGAADDSGLPNDRFFAVRPEGSVSTLKIQRTERGDSAVYLCASSLGLAGGVSTDTQYFGPGTRLTVL.

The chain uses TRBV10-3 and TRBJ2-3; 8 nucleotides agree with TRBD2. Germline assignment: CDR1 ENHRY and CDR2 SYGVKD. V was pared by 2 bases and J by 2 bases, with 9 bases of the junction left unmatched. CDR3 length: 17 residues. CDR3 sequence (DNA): TGTGCCATCAGTGAGGGCGGGGGGTCCCCCCTCACAGATACGCAGTATTTT. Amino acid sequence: CAISEGGGSPLTDTQYF.

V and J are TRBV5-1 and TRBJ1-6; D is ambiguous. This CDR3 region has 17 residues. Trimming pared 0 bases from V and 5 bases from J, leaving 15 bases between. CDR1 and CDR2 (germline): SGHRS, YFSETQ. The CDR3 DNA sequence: TGCGCCAGCAGCTTGGCAAAAACCCCGGGAAATAATTCACCCCTCCACTTT. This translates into CASSLAKTPGNNSPLHF. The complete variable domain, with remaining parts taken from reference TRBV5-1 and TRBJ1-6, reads KAGVTQTPRYLIKTRGQQVTLSCSPISGHRSVSWYQQTPGQGLQFLFEYFSETQRNKGNFPGRFSGRQFSNSRSEMNVSTLELGDSALYLCASSLAKTPGNNSPLHFGNGTRLTVT.

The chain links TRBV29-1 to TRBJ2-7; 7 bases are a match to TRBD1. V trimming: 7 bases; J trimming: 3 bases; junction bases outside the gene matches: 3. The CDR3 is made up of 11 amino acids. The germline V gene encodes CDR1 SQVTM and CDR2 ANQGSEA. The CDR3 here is CSARTGYEQYF. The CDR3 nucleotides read TGCAGCGCTAGGACAGGCTACGAGCAGTACTTC.

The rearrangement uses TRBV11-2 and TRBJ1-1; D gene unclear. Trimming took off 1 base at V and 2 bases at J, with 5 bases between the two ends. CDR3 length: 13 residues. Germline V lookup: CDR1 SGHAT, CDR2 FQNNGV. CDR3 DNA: TGTGCCAGCAGCTTAGGAGTAAACACTGAAGCTTTCTTT. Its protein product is CASSLGVNTEAFF.

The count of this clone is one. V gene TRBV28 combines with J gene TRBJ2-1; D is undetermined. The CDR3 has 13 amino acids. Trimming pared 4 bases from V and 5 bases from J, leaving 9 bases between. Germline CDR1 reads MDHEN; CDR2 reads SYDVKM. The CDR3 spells CASSSGFHNEQFF. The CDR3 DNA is TGTGCCAGCAGTTCCGGGTTCCACAATGAGCAGTTCTTC.

The chain's CDR3 is CASRARGGLANTDTQYF. The CDR3 DNA is TGTGCCAGCAGAGCTCGCGGTGGACTAGCGAACACAGATACGCAGTATTTT. The chain recombines TRBV2 with TRBJ2-3; 9 bases match TRBD2. Germline values: CDR1 SNHLY, CDR2 FYNNEI. The V gene end was trimmed by 6 bases and the J gene end by 2 bases; junction bases not matched to a gene: 12. CDR3 length: 17 amino acids.

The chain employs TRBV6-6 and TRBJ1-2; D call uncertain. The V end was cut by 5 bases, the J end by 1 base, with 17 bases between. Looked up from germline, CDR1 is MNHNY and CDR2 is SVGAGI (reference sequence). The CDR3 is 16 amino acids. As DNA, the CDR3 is TGTGCCAGCAGTCCCGGTGGCAGCCAGCGTAACTATGGCTACACCTTC. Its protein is CASSPGGSQRNYGYTF.

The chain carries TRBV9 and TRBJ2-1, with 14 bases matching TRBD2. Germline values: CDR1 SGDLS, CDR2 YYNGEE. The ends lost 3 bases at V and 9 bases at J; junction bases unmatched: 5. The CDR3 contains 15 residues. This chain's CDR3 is CASSAGLAGVGEQFF. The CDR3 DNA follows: TGTGCCAGCAGCGCGGGACTAGCGGGGGTGGGTGAGCAGTTCTTC.

CDR3 region: CASSSWGQINTGELFF. The CDR3, as DNA: TGTGCCAGCAGCAGCTGGGGACAGATAAACACCGGGGAGCTGTTTTTT. The chain uses TRBV11-3 and TRBJ2-2; 7 nucleotides agree with TRBD1. J lost 2 bases, V lost 5 bases, and 8 bases had no gene match. Germline CDR1 and CDR2: SGHNT and YENEEA. The CDR3 spans 16 residues.

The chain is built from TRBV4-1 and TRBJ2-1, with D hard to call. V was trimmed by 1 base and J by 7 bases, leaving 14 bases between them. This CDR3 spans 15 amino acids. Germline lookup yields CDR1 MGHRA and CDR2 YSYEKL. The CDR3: CASSQGVSPRNEQFF. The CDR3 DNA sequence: TGCGCCAGCAGCCAAGGAGTGAGCCCGAGGAATGAGCAGTTCTTC.

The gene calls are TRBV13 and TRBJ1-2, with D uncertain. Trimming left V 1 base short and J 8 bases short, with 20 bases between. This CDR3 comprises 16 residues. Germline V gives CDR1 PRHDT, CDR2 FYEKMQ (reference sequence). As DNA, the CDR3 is TGTGCCAGCAGCTTAGAAAAGTCGTTGAGGCACCTGGGCTACACCTTC. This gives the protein CASSLEKSLRHLGYTF. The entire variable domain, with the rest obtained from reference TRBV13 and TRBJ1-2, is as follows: AAGVIQSPRHLIKEKRETATLKCYPIPRHDTVYWYQQGPGQDPQFLISFYEKMQSDKGSIPDRFSAQQFSDYHSELNMSSLELGDSALYFCASSLEKSLRHLGYTFGSGTRLTVV.

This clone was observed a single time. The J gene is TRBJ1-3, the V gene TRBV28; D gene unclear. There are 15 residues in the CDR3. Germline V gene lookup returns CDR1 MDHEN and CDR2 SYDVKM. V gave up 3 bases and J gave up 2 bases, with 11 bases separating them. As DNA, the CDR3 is TGTGCCAGCAGTTTGATGAGGAGTCCTGGAAACACCATATATTTT. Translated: CASSLMRSPGNTIYF.

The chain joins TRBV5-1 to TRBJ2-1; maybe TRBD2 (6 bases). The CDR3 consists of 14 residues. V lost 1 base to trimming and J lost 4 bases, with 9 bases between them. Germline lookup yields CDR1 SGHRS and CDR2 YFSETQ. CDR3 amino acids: CASSLRTTYNEQFF. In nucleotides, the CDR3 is TGCGCCAGCAGCTTGAGGACTACGTACAATGAGCAGTTCTTC.

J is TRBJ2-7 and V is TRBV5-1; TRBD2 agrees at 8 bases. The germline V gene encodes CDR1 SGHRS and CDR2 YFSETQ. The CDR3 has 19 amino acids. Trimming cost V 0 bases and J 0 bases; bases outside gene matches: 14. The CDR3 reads CASSLAAPRAGESSYEQYF. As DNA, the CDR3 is TGCGCCAGCAGCTTGGCAGCTCCCCGAGCGGGAGAGAGCTCCTACGAGCAGTACTTC.

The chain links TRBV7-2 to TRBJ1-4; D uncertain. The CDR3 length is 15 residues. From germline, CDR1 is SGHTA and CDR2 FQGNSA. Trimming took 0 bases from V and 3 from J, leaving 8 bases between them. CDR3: CASSLARASNEKLFF. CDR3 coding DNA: TGTGCCAGCAGCTTAGCGAGGGCTTCTAATGAAAAACTGTTTTTT.

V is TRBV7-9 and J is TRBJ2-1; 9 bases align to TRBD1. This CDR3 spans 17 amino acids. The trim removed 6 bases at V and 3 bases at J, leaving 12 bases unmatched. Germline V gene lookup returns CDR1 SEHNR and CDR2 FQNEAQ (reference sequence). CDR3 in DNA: TGTGCCAGCAGACCGGACAGGGGAGAAGTGTTCTACAATGAGCAGTTCTTC. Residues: CASRPDRGEVFYNEQFF. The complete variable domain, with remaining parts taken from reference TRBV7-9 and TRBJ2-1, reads DTGVSQNPRHKITKRGQNVTFRCDPISEHNRLYWYRQTLGQGPEFLTYFQNEAQLEKSRLLSDRFSAERPKGSFSTLEIQRTEQGDSAMYLCASRPDRGEVFYNEQFFGPGTRLTVL.

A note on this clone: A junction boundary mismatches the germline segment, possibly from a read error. The CDR3 DNA is TGCGCCAGCACCTTGGACGCGCTTACCGGGGAGCTGTTTTTT. Translation gives CASTLDALTGELFF. The chain uses TRBV5-1 and TRBJ2-2; D is unclear. The CDR3 sequence is 14 residues long. Germline-derived CDR1 and CDR2 are SGHRS and YFSETQ.

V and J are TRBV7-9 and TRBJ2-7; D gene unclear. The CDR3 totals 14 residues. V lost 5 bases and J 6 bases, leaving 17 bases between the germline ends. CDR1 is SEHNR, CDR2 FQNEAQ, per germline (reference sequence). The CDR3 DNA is TGTGCCAGCAGCATTAGTCCTGTGACGGGCGAGCAGTACTTC. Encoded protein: CASSISPVTGEQYF.

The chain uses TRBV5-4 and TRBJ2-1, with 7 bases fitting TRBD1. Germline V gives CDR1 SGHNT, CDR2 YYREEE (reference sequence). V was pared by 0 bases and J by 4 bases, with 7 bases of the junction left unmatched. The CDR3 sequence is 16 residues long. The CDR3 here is CASSLEGAGLYNEQFF. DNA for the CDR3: TGTGCCAGCAGCTTGGAGGGGGCCGGGTTATACAATGAGCAGTTCTTC.

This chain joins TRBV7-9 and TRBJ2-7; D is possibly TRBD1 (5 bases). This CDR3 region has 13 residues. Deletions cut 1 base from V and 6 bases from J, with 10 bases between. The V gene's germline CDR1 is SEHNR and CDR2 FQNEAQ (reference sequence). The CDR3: CASSLGFRVEQYF. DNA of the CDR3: TGTGCCAGCAGCTTAGGGTTCAGGGTCGAGCAGTACTTC.